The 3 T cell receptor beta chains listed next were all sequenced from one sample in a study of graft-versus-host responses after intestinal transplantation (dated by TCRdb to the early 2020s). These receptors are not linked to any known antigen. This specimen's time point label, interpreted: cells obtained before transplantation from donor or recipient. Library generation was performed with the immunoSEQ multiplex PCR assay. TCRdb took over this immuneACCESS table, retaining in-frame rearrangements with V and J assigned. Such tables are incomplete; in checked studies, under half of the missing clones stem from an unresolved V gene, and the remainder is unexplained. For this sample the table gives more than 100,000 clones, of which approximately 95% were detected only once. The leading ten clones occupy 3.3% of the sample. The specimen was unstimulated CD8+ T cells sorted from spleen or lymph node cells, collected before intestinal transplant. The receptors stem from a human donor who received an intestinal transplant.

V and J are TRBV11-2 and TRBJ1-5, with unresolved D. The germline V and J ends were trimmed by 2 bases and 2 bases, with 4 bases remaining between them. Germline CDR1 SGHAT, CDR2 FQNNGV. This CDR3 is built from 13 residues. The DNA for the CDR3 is TGTGCCAGCAGCTTACAGGGCAATCAGCCCCAGCATTTT. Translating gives CASSLQGNQPQHF.

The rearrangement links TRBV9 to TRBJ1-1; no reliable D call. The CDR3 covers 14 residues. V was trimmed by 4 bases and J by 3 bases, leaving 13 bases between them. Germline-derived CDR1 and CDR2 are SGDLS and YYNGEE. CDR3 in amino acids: CASSPPGSYTEAFF. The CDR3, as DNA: TGTGCCAGCAGCCCCCCCGGCAGCTACACTGAAGCTTTCTTT.

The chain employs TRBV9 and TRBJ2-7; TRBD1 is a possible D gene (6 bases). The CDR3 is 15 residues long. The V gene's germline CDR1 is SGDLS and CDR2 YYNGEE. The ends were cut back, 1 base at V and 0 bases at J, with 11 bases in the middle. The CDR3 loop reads CASSVRDNFSYEQYF. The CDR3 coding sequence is TGTGCCAGCAGCGTAAGGGACAATTTCTCCTACGAGCAGTACTTC.